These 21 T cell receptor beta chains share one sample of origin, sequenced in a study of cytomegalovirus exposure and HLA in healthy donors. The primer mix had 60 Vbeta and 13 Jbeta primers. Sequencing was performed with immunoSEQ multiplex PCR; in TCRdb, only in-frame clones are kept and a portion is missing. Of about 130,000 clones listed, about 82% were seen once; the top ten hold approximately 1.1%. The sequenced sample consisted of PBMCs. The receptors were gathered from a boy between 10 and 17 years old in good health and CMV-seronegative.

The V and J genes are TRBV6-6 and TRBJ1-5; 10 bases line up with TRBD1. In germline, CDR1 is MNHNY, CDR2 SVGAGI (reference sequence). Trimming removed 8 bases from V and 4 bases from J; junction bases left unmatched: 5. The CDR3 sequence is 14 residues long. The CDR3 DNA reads TGTGCCAGCCGGGGACAGGGGACAAATCAGCCCCAGCATTTT. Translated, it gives CASRGQGTNQPQHF.

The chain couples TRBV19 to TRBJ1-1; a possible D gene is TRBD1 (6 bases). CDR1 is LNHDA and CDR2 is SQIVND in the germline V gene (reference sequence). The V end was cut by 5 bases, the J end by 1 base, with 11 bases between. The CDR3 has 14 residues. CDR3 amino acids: CASSPTQGNTEAFF. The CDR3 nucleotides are TGTGCCAGTAGTCCAACACAGGGGAACACTGAAGCTTTCTTT.

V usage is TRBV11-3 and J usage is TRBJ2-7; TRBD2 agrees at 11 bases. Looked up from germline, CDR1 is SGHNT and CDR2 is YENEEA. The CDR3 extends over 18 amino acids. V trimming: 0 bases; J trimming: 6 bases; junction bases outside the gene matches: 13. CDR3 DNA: TGTGCCAGCAGCTTAGATCGTAGAGGGCTAGCGGGAGGACCCGAGCAGTACTTC. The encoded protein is CASSLDRRGLAGGPEQYF.

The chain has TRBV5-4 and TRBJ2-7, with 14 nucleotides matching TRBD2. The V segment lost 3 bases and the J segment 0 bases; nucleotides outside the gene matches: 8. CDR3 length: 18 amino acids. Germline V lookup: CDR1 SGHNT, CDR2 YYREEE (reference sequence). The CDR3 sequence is CASSSGTSGSRPSYEQYF. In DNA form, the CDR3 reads TGTGCCAGCAGCTCCGGGACTAGCGGGAGTAGGCCCTCCTACGAGCAGTACTTC.

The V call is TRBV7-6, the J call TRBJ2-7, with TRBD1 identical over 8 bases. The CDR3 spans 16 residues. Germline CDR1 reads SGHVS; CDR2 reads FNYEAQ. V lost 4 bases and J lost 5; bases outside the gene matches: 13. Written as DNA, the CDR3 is TGTGCCAGCAGCTCCCGCCGAGGACAGGGAGCGAACGAGCAGTACTTC. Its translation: CASSSRRGQGANEQYF.

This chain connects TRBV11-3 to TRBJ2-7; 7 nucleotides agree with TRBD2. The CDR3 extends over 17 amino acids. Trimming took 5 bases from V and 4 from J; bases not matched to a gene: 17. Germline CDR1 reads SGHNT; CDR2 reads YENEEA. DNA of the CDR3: TGTGCCAGCAGCCCCCGCGCGGGGGTGGATGTCGGATACGAGCAGTACTTC. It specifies CASSPRAGVDVGYEQYF.

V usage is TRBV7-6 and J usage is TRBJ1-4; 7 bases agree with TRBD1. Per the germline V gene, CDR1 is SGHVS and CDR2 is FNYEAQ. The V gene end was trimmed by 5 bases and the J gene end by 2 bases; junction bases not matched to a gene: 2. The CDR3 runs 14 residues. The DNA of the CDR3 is TGTGCCAGCAGCGAGGACAGGACTAATGAAAAACTGTTTTTT. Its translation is CASSEDRTNEKLFF.

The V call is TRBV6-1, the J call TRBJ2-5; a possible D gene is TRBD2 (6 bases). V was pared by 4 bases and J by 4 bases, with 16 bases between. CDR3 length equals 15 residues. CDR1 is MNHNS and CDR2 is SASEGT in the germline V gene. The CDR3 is CASSVRELGPETQYF. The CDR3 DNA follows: TGTGCCAGCAGTGTCCGGGAGCTCGGGCCAGAGACCCAGTACTTC.

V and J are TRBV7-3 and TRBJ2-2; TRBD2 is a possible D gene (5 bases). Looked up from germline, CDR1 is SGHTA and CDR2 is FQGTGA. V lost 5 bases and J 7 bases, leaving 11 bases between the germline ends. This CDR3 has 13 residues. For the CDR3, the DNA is TGTGCCAGCAGCCCTGACCGGGACGGGGAGCTGTTTTTT. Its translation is CASSPDRDGELFF.

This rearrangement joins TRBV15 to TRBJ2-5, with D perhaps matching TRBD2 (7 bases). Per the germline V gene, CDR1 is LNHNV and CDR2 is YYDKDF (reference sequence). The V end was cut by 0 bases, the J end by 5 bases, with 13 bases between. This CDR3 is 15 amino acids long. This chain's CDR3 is CATSRDGGARETQYF. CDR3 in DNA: TGTGCCACCAGCAGAGATGGGGGGGCTCGGGAGACCCAGTACTTC.

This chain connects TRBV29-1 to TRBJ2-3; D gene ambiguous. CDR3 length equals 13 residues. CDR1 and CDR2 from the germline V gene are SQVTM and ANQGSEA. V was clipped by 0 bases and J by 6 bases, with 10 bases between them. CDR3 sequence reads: CSVEDPVSDTQYF. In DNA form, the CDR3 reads TGCAGCGTTGAAGATCCCGTTTCCGATACGCAGTATTTT.

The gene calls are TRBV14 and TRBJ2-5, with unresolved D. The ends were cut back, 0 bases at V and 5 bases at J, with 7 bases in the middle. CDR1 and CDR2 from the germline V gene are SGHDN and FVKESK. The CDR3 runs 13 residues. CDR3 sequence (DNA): TGTGCCAGCAGCCAAGAAGAGAGGGAGACCCAGTACTTC. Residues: CASSQEERETQYF.

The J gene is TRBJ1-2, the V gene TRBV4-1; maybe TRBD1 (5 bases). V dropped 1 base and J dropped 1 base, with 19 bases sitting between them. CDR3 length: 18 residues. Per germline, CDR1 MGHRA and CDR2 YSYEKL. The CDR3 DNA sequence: TGCGCCAGCAGCCAAGCCCTTAGTCTGGGGGGTCTTAACTATGGCTACACCTTC. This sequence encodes CASSQALSLGGLNYGYTF.

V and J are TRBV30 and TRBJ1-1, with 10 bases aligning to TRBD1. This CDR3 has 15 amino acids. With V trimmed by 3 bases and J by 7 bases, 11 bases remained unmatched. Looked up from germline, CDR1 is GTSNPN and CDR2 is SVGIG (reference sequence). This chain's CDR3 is CAWSRQGAAEGEAFF. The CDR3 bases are TGTGCCTGGAGCCGACAGGGGGCGGCCGAGGGTGAAGCTTTCTTT.

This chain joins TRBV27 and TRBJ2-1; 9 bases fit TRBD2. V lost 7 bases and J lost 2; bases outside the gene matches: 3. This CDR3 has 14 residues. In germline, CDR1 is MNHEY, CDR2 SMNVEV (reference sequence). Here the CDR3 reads CASTAGGAYNEQFF. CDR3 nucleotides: TGTGCCAGCACAGCGGGAGGCGCCTACAATGAGCAGTTCTTC.

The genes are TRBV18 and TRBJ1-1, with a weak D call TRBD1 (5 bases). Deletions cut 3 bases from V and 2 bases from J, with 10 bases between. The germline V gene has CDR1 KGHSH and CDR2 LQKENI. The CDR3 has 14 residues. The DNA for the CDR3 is TGTGCCAGCTCACCTGTACAGGATAACACTGAAGCTTTCTTT. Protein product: CASSPVQDNTEAFF.

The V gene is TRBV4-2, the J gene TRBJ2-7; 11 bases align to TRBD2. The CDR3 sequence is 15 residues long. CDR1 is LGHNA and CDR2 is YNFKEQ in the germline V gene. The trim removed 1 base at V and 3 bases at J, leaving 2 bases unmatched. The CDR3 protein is CASSQVLAGDYEQYF. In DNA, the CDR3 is TGTGCCAGCAGCCAAGTACTAGCGGGAGACTACGAGCAGTACTTC.

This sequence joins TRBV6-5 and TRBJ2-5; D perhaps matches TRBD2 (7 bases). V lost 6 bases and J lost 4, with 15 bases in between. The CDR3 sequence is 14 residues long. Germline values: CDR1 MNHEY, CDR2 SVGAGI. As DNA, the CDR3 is TGTGCCAGCAGACGAGGGGGGGCCCCAGAGACCCAGTACTTC. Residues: CASRRGGAPETQYF.

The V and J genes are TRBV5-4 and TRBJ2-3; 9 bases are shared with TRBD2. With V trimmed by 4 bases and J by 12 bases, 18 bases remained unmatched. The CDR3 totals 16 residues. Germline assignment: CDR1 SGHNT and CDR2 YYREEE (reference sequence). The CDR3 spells CASSPPGTDWTSVQYF. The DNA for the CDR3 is TGTGCCAGCAGCCCTCCCGGGACGGATTGGACTAGCGTACAGTATTTT.

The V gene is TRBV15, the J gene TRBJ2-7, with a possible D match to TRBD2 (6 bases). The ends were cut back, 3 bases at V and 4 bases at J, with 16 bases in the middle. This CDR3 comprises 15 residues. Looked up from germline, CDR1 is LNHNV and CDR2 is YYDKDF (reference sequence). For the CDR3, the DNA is TGTGCCACCAGCAGCGGGACTCCTCCCCGTTACGAGCAGTACTTC. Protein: CATSSGTPPRYEQYF.

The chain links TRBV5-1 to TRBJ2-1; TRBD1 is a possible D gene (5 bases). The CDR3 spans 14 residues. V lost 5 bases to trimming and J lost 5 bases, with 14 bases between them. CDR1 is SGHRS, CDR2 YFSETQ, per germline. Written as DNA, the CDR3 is TGCGCCAGCAGGGAACAGGCTCCCCACAATGAGCAGTTCTTC. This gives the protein CASREQAPHNEQFF.